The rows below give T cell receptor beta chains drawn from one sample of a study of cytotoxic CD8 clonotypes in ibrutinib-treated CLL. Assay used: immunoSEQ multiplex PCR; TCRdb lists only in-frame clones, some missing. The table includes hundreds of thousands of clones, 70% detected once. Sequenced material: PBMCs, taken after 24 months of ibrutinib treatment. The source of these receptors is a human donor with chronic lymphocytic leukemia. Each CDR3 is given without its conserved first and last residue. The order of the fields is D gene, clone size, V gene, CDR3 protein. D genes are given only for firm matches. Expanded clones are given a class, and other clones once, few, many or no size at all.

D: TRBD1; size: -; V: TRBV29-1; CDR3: SAEDRGSYEQY
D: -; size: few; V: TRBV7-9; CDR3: ASSPPHEQF
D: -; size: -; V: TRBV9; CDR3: ASSVDSGETQY
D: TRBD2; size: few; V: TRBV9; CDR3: ASSASGPSTDTQY
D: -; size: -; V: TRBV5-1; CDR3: ASSSGSSFNYGYT
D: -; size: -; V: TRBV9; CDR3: ASSGSGGYLYEQY
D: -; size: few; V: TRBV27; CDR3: ASSLRLGTEAF
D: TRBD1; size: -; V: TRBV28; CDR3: ASSLGTGYGYT
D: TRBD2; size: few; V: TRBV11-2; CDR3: ASSFSGTRNIHEQF
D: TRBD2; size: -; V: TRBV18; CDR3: ASSTFTSGTSNEQF
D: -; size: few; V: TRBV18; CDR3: ASSPKSEKLF
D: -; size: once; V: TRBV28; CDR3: ASSLTDYNQPQH
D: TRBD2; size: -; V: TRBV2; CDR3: ASSELAGGNEQY
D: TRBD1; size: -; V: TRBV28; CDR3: ASSLSDRGQGQPQH
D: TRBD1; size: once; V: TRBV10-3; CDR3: AIGSGQSGSEAF
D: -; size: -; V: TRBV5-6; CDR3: ASSLLAVLLTDTQY
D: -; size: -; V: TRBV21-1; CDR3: ASSKGRWRGPTEAF
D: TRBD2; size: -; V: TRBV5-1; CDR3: ASSLVSGDYNEQF
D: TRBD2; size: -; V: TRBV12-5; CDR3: ASGEGLAGISDTQY
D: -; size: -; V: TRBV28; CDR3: ATRDTINQPQH
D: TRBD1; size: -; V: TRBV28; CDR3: ASSPPGQGTDTQY
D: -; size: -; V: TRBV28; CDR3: AVQKGYMAGEETQY
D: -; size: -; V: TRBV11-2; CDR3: ASSLPPLKNTEAF
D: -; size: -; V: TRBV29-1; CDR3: SATPGGNTEAF
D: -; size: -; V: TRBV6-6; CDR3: ASSYPLTGMDQPQH
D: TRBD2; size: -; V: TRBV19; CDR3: ASSISPGGPETQY
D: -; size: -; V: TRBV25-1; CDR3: ASSEYNWQGPYT
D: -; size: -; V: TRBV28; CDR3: ASTPPPRYSNQPQH
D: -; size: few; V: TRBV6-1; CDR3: ASSTTGVERPQH
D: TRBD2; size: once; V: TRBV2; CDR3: ASSESGRVTGELF
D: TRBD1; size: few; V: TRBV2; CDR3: ASSNRDSGSEKLF
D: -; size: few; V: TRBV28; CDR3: ASSQTAVQETQY
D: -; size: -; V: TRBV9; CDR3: ASSDSGNTIY
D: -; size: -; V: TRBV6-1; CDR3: ASSTGSYEQY
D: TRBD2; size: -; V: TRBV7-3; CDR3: ASSSGLAEGQETQY
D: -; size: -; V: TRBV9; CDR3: ASSANQARVAQY
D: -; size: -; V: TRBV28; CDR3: ASSLTLSYEQY
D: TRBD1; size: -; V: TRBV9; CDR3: ATNSGQFQETQY
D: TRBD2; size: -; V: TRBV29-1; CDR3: SVEGLAGNEQF
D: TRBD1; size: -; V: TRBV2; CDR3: ASRRQGVGGELF
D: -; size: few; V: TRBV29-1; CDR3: SVRSSWTVAYNEQF
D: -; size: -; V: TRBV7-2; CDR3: ASRPQGGTNTGELF
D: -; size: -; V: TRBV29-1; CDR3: SVEGSNTGELF
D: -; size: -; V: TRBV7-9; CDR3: ASSLGRYEQY
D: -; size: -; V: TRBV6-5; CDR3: ASSLSPDGNQPQH
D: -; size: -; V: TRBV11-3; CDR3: ASSLDYKQNEQF
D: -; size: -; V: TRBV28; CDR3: ASSLSERMNTEAF
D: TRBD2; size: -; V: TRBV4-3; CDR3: ASSQDFGLAGYEQY
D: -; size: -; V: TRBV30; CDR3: AWTLTGNTNEKLF